These 27 T cell receptor beta chains originate from one sample sequenced in a study of OX40 agonist ivuxolimab in advanced cancers. The table came from immunoSEQ multiplex PCR; TCRdb's copy has only in-frame clones and leaves some out. This sample has tens of thousands of clones; 65% to 90% occur once, and the top ten carry roughly 2.1%. The source material was CD4+ or CD8+ T cells sorted from blood, sampled in a trial of the OX40 agonist ivuxolimab. Receptors were obtained from an adult with an advanced solid tumor such as melanoma, head and neck, liver or kidney cancer.

The chain uses TRBV12-5 and TRBJ1-3; D not certain. Germline V gives CDR1 LGHNT, CDR2 FRNRAP. Trimming removed 1 base from V and 0 bases from J, with 10 bases in between. This CDR3 comprises 16 residues. The DNA of the CDR3 is TGTGCTAGTGGTTTGGCCCGATTTAGCTCTGGAAACACCATATATTTT. Residues: CASGLARFSSGNTIYF.

In this sample, this clone turned up once. The chain employs TRBV5-4 and TRBJ2-7; TRBD2 matches at 7 bases. The junction had 6 bases not matched to a gene; V was cut back by 0 bases and J by 3 bases. CDR3 size: 15 residues. Germline loops: CDR1 SGHNT, CDR2 YYREEE (reference sequence). CDR3 nucleotides: TGTGCCAGCAGCTTGGGCCTAGCGGAGGGCTACGAGCAGTACTTC. Protein product: CASSLGLAEGYEQYF.

The genes are TRBV10-2 and TRBJ1-4, with 7 bases that match TRBD1. V shed 7 bases and J 3 bases; nucleotides not matched to a gene: 2. Germline loops: CDR1 WSHSY, CDR2 SAAADI. This CDR3 is 13 amino acids long. The CDR3 spells CASTGGANEKLFF. In DNA form, the CDR3 reads TGCGCCAGCACAGGGGGTGCTAATGAAAAACTGTTTTTT.

The chain couples TRBV7-9 to TRBJ1-1; weak D call: TRBD1 (5 bases). V shed 2 bases and J shed 4 bases, with 11 bases lying between them. CDR3 length equals 14 residues. Looked up from germline, CDR1 is SEHNR and CDR2 is FQNEAQ (reference sequence). CDR3 bases: TGTGCCAGCAGCTTATCTCCAGGGAGCACTGAAGCTTTCTTT. Its protein is CASSLSPGSTEAFF. The entire variable domain, with the rest obtained from reference TRBV7-9 and TRBJ1-1, is as follows: DTGVSQNPRHKITKRGQNVTFRCDPISEHNRLYWYRQTLGQGPEFLTYFQNEAQLEKSRLLSDRFSAERPKGSFSTLEIQRTEQGDSAMYLCASSLSPGSTEAFFGQGTRLTVV.

This clone was seen only a few times. The V and J genes are TRBV11-2 and TRBJ2-3; no clear D. Trimming removed 6 bases at V and 0 bases at J, with 10 bases between. The CDR3 is 14 residues long. Looked up from germline, CDR1 is SGHAT and CDR2 is FQNNGV. In nucleotides, the CDR3 is TGTGCCAGCAGTCTCCTAAGAAGCACAGATACGCAGTATTTT. Protein: CASSLLRSTDTQYF.

The chain uses TRBV5-1 and TRBJ1-4, with a weak D call TRBD1 (6 bases). The CDR3 sequence is 14 residues long. Germline CDR1 is SGHRS and CDR2 is YFSETQ. The V gene lost 3 bases and the J gene lost 5 bases, with 11 bases spanning the gap. CDR3: CASSSQGTNEKLFF. The CDR3, as DNA: TGCGCCAGCAGCTCGCAGGGGACCAATGAAAAACTGTTTTTT. Drawing the rest from reference TRBV5-1 and TRBJ1-4, the complete variable domain is KAGVTQTPRYLIKTRGQQVTLSCSPISGHRSVSWYQQTPGQGLQFLFEYFSETQRNKGNFPGRFSGRQFSNSRSEMNVSTLELGDSALYLCASSSQGTNEKLFFGSGTQLSVL.

This clone appeared a single time. The J gene is TRBJ2-5, the V gene TRBV5-1; D is ambiguous. CDR1 is SGHRS and CDR2 is YFSETQ in the germline V gene. V was trimmed by 0 bases and J by 3 bases, leaving 6 bases between them. CDR3 length: 13 amino acids. The CDR3 loop reads CASSLESEETQYF. The CDR3 region has the DNA TGCGCCAGCAGCTTGGAGAGTGAAGAGACCCAGTACTTC.

This sequence joins TRBV5-1 and TRBJ2-5, with D perhaps TRBD1 or TRBD2 (5 bases each). The CDR3 has 14 residues. V was trimmed by 0 bases and J by 5 bases, leaving 11 bases between them. Germline lookup yields CDR1 SGHRS and CDR2 YFSETQ. The CDR3, as DNA: TGCGCCAGCAGCTTGGACGGGACCGGGGAGACCCAGTACTTC. The encoded protein is CASSLDGTGETQYF.

The V gene is TRBV7-9, the J gene TRBJ2-3, with D maybe TRBD1 (5 bases). Germline CDR1 is SEHNR and CDR2 is FQNEAQ (reference sequence). This CDR3 has 12 residues. The V end was cut by 5 bases, the J end by 4 bases, with 7 bases between. The CDR3 nucleotides are TGTGCCAGCAGCATACAGGCAGATACGCAGTATTTT. It translates to CASSIQADTQYF.

Comment on this clone: Other DNA sequences within the sample encode an identical CDR3. The chain couples TRBV27 to TRBJ2-6; D not resolved. This CDR3 is 13 amino acids long. Trimming left V 8 bases short and J 0 bases short, with 5 bases between. CDR1 and CDR2 from the germline V gene are MNHEY and SMNVEV (reference sequence). The CDR3 sequence is CASRRSGANVLTF. The CDR3 DNA reads TGTGCCAGCCGCCGCTCTGGGGCCAACGTCCTGACTTTC. Variable domain in full (rest from reference TRBV27 and TRBJ2-6): EAQVTQNPRYLITVTGKKLTVTCSQNMNHEYMSWYRQDPGLGLRQIYYSMNVEVTDKGDVPEGYKVSRKEKRNFPLILESPSPNQTSLYFCASRRSGANVLTFGAGSRLTVL.

This chain joins TRBV10-3 and TRBJ2-1, with D possibly being TRBD1 or TRBD2 (7 bases each). Germline CDR1 is ENHRY and CDR2 is SYGVKD. Trimming pared 11 bases from V and 5 bases from J, leaving 22 bases between. CDR3 length equals 15 residues. CDR3 loop: CADHPQGGPNNEQFF. The CDR3 nucleotides read TGTGCCGACCACCCCCAGGGGGGGCCCAACAATGAGCAGTTCTTC.

The V and J genes are TRBV10-3 and TRBJ2-7; D uncertain. Between the trimmed V and J ends, which lost 0 bases and 2 bases, there was a span of 11 bases. The germline V gene has CDR1 ENHRY and CDR2 SYGVKD. The CDR3 runs to 15 residues. CDR3 DNA sequence: TGTGCCATCAGTGAGTCAACCAGGTTCCCCTACGAGCAGTACTTC. This sequence encodes CAISESTRFPYEQYF.

The chain has TRBV4-1 and TRBJ2-5, with 11 nucleotides matching TRBD1. The trim removed 3 bases at V and 5 bases at J, leaving 5 bases unmatched. The CDR3 contains 15 residues. Germline-derived CDR1 and CDR2 are MGHRA and YSYEKL. CDR3 in amino acids: CASSHGQGAGETQYF. DNA of the CDR3: TGCGCCAGCAGCCACGGACAGGGGGCTGGCGAGACCCAGTACTTC.

The chain joins TRBV11-2 to TRBJ2-1; a weak D match, TRBD2 (5 bases). This CDR3 is built from 14 residues. V was clipped by 5 bases and J by 5 bases, with 13 bases between them. Germline CDR1 is SGHAT and CDR2 is FQNNGV. The CDR3 DNA is TGTGCCAGCAGCAGGACTCTAGCTGACAATGAGCAGTTCTTC. Translation: CASSRTLADNEQFF.

The rearrangement uses TRBV10-3 and TRBJ2-1; perhaps TRBD2 as D (6 bases). Looked up from germline, CDR1 is ENHRY and CDR2 is SYGVKD. The length of the CDR3 is 16 residues. V lost 6 bases, J lost 0 bases, and 15 bases lay in between. The CDR3 protein is CAIRKSSVSSYNEQFF. The CDR3 bases are TGTGCCATCAGGAAGTCTAGCGTGAGCTCCTACAATGAGCAGTTCTTC.

The rearrangement uses TRBV2 and TRBJ1-5, with D maybe TRBD1 (5 bases). Trimming took off 4 bases at V and 0 bases at J, with 13 bases between the two ends. There are 16 residues in the CDR3. The germline V gene has CDR1 SNHLY and CDR2 FYNNEI. CDR3 residues: CASSGGRFLSNQPQHF. As DNA, the CDR3 is TGTGCCAGCAGTGGGGGCAGGTTTCTTAGCAATCAGCCCCAGCATTTT.

V usage is TRBV11-2 and J usage is TRBJ1-1; D remains unclear. The V end was cut by 1 base, the J end by 8 bases, with 8 bases between. This CDR3 region has 12 residues. CDR1 SGHAT and CDR2 FQNNGV come from the germline V gene. CDR3 in amino acids: CASSLVLGEAFF. The CDR3 DNA sequence: TGTGCCAGCAGCTTAGTATTGGGAGAAGCTTTCTTT.

J is TRBJ1-6 and V is TRBV5-1; 10 nucleotides line up with TRBD1. Unmatched junction bases numbered 2, after V lost 6 bases and J lost 5 bases. CDR3 length: 14 amino acids. CDR1 and CDR2 (germline): SGHRS, YFSETQ. The CDR3 here is CASNGQGDNSPLHF. CDR3 DNA: TGCGCCAGCAATGGACAGGGGGATAATTCACCCCTCCACTTT.

The CDR3 nucleotides are TGTGCCAGCAGTTTAGGTCAGGGGCACCAAGAGACCCAGTACTTC. It is translated as CASSLGQGHQETQYF. V gene TRBV27 combines with J gene TRBJ2-5, with D tentatively TRBD1 (6 bases). Germline-derived CDR1 and CDR2 are MNHEY and SMNVEV (reference sequence). V dropped 2 bases and J dropped 0 bases, with 10 bases sitting between them. This CDR3 comprises 15 residues.

This clone occurred a few times. The V and J genes are TRBV12-2 and TRBJ2-1; TRBD2 is the table's D call and was not checked against the DNA. TRBV12-2 is a listed pseudogene. The CDR3 extends over 15 amino acids. This chain's CDR3 is CASRLGASGEDEQFF. DNA of the CDR3: TGTGCAAGTCGCTTAGGAGCTAGCGGGGAGGATGAGCAGTTCTTC.

The genes are TRBV28 and TRBJ1-5; possible D gene TRBD1, 5 bases. Trimming pared 4 bases from V and 13 bases from J, leaving 20 bases between. Germline V gene data show CDR1 as MDHEN and CDR2 as SYDVKM. CDR3 length equals 14 residues. This CDR3 is CASSYRHGGSIQHF. CDR3 coding DNA: TGTGCCAGCAGTTATCGTCACGGGGGGTCAATACAGCATTTT.

This sequence joins TRBV28 and TRBJ1-3; 9 bases align to TRBD1. J lost 4 bases, V lost 4 bases, and 8 bases had no gene match. CDR1 and CDR2 (germline): MDHEN, SYDVKM. The CDR3 loop spans 16 amino acids. In nucleotides, the CDR3 is TGTGCCAGCAGTTCGTCAGGGACAGGGAGGGGAAACACCATATATTTT. This codes for CASSSSGTGRGNTIYF.

With respect to this clone: Germline and junction disagree at one end, which may indicate a read error. V gene TRBV11-3 combines with J gene TRBJ2-7; TRBD1 or TRBD2 may be the D gene (5 bases each). The CDR3 loop spans 13 amino acids. Germline V gene lookup returns CDR1 SGHNT and CDR2 YENEEA. DNA for the CDR3: TGTGCCAACAGCCTCGGGACCGTCTACGAGCAGTACTTC. This translates into CANSLGTVYEQYF.

This clone was recorded a few times. V usage is TRBV2 and J usage is TRBJ1-5; no clear D. The V end was cut by 1 base, the J end by 7 bases, with 8 bases between. Germline V gene lookup returns CDR1 SNHLY and CDR2 FYNNEI. CDR3 size: 13 residues. The CDR3 DNA sequence: TGTGCCAGCAGTGAAGGGGGTGGACAGCCCCAGCATTTT. This encodes CASSEGGGQPQHF.

The J gene is TRBJ2-1, the V gene TRBV7-2, with D tentatively TRBD2 (5 bases). The CDR3 is 15 residues long. Germline-derived CDR1 and CDR2 are SGHTA and FQGNSA. Trimming removed 6 bases from V and 2 bases from J, with 14 bases in between. The CDR3 region is CASRRAGGTYNEQFF. CDR3 nucleotides: TGTGCCAGCAGACGAGCCGGAGGAACCTACAATGAGCAGTTCTTC.

V gene TRBV5-1 combines with J gene TRBJ2-5, with TRBD1 identical over 8 bases. This CDR3 is built from 14 residues. V gave up 4 bases and J gave up 5 bases; unmatched junction bases: 7. The germline CDR1 and CDR2 sequences are SGHRS and YFSETQ. CDR3 region: CASSEGQAGETQYF. The DNA of the CDR3 is TGCGCCAGCAGCGAGGGACAGGCTGGGGAGACCCAGTACTTC. Combining the CDR3 with reference TRBV5-1 and TRBJ2-5 gives the whole variable domain KAGVTQTPRYLIKTRGQQVTLSCSPISGHRSVSWYQQTPGQGLQFLFEYFSETQRNKGNFPGRFSGRQFSNSRSEMNVSTLELGDSALYLCASSEGQAGETQYFGPGTRLLVL.

The chain links TRBV20-1 to TRBJ1-1, with D unclear. Trimming removed 5 bases at V and 5 bases at J, with 9 bases between. Germline-derived CDR1 and CDR2 are DFQATT and SNEGSKA (reference sequence). The CDR3 runs 11 residues. The DNA of the CDR3 is TGCAGTGCTCTGAAGATAACTGAAGCTTTCTTT. Translated: CSALKITEAFF.